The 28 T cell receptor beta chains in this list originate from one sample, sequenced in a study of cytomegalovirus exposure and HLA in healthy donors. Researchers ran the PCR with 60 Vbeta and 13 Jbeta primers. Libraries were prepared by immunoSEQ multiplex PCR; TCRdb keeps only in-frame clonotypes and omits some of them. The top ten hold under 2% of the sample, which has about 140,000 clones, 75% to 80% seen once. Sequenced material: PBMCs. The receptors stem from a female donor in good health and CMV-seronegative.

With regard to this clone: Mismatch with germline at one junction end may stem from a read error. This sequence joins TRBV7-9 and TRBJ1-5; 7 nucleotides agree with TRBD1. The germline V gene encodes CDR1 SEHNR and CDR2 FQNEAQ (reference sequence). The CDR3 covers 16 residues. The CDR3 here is CSSSLVGGGDNQPQHF. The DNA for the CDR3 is TGTTCCAGCAGCTTAGTAGGAGGGGGCGATAATCAGCCCCAGCATTTT.

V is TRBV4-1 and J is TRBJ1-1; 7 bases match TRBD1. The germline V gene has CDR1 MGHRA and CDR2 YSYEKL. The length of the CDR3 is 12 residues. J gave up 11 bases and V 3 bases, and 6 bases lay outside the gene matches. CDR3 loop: CASSHGQAGAFF. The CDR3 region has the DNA TGCGCCAGCAGCCACGGACAGGCGGGGGCTTTCTTT.

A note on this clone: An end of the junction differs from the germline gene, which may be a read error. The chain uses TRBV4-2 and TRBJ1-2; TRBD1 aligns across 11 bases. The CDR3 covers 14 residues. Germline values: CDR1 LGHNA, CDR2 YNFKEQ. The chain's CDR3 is CARSQEDRGHGYTF. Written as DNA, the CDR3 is TGTGCCAGAAGCCAAGAGGACAGGGGGCATGGCTACACCTTC.

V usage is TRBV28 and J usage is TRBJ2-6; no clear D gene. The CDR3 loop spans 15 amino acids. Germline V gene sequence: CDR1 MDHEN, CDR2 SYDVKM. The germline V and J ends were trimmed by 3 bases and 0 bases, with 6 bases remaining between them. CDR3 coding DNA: TGTGCCAGCAGTTTTGGGCCCTCTGGGGCCAACGTCCTGACTTTC. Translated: CASSFGPSGANVLTF.

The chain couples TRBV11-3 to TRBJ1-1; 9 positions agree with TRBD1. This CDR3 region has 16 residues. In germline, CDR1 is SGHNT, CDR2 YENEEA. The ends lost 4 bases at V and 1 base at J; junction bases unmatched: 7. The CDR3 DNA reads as TGTGCCAGCAGCTCCGACAGGGGGGCCGGGAACACTGAAGCTTTCTTT. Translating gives CASSSDRGAGNTEAFF. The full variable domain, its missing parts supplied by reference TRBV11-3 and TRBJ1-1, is EAGVVQSPRYKIIEKKQPVAFWCNPISGHNTLYWYLQNLGQGPELLIRYENEEAVDDSQLPKDRFSAERLKGVDSTLKIQPAELGDSAVYLCASSSDRGAGNTEAFFGQGTRLTVV.

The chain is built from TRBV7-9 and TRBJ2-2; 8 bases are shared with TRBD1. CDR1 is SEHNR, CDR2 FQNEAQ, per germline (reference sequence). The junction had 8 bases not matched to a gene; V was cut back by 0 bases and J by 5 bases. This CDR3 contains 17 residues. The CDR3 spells CASSLASQGARTGELFF. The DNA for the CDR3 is TGTGCCAGCAGCTTAGCTTCGCAGGGGGCTCGGACCGGGGAGCTGTTTTTT.

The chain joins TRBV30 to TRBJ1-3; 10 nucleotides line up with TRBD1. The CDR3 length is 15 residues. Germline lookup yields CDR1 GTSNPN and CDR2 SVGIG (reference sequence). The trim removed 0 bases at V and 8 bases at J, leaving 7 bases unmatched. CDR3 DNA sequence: TGTGCCTGGAGTGTACTTGGACAGGGGGTTGACACCATATATTTT. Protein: CAWSVLGQGVDTIYF.

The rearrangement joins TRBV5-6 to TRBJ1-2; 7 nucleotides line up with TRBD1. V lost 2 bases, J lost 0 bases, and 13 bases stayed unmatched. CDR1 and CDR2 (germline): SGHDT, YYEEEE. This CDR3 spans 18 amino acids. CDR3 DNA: TGTGCCAGCAGCTTCCCGACAGGGACAAGAGGGGCTAACTATGGCTACACCTTC. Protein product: CASSFPTGTRGANYGYTF.

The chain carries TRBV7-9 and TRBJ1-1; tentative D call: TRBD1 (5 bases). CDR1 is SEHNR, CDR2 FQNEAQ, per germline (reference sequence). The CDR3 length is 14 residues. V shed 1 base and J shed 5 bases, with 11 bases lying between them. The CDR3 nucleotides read TGTGCCAGCAGCTTAGGTCTGGGACTAACTGAAGCTTTCTTT. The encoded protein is CASSLGLGLTEAFF.

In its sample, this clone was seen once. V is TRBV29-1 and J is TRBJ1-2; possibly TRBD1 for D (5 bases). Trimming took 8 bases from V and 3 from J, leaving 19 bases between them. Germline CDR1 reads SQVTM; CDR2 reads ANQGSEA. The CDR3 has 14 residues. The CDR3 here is CSTSWGRSDYGYTF. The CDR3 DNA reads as TGCAGCACGAGTTGGGGGAGGTCGGACTATGGCTACACCTTC.

This CDR3 reads CASSIDYKNRGNTGTEAFF. The DNA for the CDR3 is TGTGCCAGTAGTATAGATTACAAAAACAGGGGAAACACGGGCACTGAAGCTTTCTTT. V usage is TRBV19 and J usage is TRBJ1-1, with 7 positions matching TRBD1. CDR1 is LNHDA and CDR2 is SQIVND in the germline V gene (reference sequence). V lost 0 bases to trimming and J lost 4 bases; unmatched junction nucleotides: 17. This CDR3 has 19 residues.

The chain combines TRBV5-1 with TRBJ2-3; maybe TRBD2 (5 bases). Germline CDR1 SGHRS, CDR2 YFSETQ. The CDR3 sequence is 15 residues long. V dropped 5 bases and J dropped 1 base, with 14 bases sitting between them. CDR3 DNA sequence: TGCGCCAGCAGACTGGACTTGTCAGGCACAGATACGCAGTATTTT. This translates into CASRLDLSGTDTQYF.

CDR3 DNA sequence: TGTGCCAGCAGCTCGTTCGGAACAGGGAACACTGAAGCTTTCTTT. As protein: CASSSFGTGNTEAFF. The gene calls are TRBV5-5 and TRBJ1-1; D perhaps matches TRBD1 (5 bases). V lost 3 bases, J lost 1 base, and 13 bases lay in between. CDR1 is SGHKS and CDR2 is YYEKEE in the germline V gene (reference sequence). The CDR3 is 15 amino acids.

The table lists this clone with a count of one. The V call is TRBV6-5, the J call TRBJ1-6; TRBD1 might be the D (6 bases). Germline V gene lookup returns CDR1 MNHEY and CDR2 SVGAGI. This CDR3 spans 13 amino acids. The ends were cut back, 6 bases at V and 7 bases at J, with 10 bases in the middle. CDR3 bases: TGTGCCAGCAGCATGACAGGAAATTCACCCCTCCACTTT. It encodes CASSMTGNSPLHF.

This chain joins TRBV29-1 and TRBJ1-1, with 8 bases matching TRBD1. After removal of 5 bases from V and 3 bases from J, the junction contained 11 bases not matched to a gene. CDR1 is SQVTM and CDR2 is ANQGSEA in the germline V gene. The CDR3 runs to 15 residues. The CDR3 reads CSVLGQDPGDTEAFF. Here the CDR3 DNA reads TGCAGCGTTTTGGGACAGGATCCTGGGGACACTGAAGCTTTCTTT.

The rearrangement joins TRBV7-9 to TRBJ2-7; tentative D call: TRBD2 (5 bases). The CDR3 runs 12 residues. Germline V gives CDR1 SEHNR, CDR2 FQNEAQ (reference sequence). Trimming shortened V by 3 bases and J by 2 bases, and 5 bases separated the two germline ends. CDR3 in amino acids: CASSLGAYEQYF. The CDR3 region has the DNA TGTGCCAGCAGCTTGGGAGCCTACGAGCAGTACTTC.

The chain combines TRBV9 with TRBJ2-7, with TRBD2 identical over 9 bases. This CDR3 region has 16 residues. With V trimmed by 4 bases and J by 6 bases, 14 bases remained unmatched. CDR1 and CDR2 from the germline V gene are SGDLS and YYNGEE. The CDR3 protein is CASSHPISGGEVEQYF. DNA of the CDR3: TGTGCCAGCAGCCACCCTATTAGCGGGGGTGAGGTCGAGCAGTACTTC.

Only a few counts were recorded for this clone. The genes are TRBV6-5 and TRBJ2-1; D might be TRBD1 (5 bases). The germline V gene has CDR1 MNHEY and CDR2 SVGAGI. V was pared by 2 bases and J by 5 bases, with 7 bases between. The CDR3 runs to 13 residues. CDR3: CASSYRGDNEQFF. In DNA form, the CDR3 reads TGTGCCAGCAGTTACAGGGGTGACAATGAGCAGTTCTTC.

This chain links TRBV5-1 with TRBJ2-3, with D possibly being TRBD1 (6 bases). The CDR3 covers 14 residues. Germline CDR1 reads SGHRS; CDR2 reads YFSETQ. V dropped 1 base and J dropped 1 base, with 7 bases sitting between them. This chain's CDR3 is CASSLPGGTDTQYF. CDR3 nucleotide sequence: TGCGCCAGCAGCTTGCCAGGGGGCACAGATACGCAGTATTTT.

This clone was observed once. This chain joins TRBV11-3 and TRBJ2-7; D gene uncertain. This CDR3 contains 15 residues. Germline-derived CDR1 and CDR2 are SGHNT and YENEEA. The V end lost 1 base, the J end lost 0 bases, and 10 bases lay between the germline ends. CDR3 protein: CASSLGANPSYEQYF. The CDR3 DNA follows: TGTGCCAGCAGCTTAGGGGCTAACCCCTCCTACGAGCAGTACTTC.

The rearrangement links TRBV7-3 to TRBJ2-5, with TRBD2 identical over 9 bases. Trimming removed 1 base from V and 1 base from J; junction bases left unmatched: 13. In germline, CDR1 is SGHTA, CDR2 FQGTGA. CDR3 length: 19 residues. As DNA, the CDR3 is TGTGCCAGCAGCTTAATAGGCGGGAGGGCCGTGGCATCCCAAGAGACCCAGTACTTC. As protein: CASSLIGGRAVASQETQYF.

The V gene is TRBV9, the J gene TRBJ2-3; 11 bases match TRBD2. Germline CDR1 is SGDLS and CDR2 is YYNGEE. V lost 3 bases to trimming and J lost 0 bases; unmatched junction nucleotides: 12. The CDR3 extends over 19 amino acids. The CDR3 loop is CASSDPGLADQSSTDTQYF. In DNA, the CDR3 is TGTGCCAGCAGCGACCCGGGACTAGCGGATCAATCAAGCACAGATACGCAGTATTTT. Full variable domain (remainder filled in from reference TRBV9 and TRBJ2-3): DSGVTQTPKHLITATGQRVTLRCSPRSGDLSVYWYQQSLDQGLQFLIQYYNGEERAKGNILERFSAQQFPDLHSELNLSSLELGDSALYFCASSDPGLADQSSTDTQYFGPGTRLTVL.

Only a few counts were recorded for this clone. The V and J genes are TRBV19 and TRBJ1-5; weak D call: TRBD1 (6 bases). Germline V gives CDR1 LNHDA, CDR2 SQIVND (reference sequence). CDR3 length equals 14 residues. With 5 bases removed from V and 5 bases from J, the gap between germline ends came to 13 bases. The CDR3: CASSLQGWHQPQHF. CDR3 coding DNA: TGTGCCAGTAGTCTCCAGGGGTGGCATCAGCCCCAGCATTTT.

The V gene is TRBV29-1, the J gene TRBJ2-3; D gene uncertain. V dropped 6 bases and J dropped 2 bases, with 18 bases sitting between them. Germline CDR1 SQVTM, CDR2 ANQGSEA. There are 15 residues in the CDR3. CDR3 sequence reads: CSVGPLNWATDTQYF. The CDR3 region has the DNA TGCAGCGTCGGCCCACTTAACTGGGCCACAGATACGCAGTATTTT.

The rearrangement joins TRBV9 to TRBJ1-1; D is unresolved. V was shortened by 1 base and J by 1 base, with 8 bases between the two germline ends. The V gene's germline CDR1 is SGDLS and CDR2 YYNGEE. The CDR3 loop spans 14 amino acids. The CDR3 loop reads CASSVSRGNTEAFF. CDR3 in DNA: TGTGCCAGCAGCGTAAGTAGAGGGAACACTGAAGCTTTCTTT.

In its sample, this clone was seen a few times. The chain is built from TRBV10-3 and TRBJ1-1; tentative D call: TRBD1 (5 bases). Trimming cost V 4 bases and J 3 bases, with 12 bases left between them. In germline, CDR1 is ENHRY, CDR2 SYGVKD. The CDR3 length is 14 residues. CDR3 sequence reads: CAISVEVGDTEAFF. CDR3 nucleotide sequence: TGTGCCATCAGTGTAGAGGTAGGGGACACTGAAGCTTTCTTT.

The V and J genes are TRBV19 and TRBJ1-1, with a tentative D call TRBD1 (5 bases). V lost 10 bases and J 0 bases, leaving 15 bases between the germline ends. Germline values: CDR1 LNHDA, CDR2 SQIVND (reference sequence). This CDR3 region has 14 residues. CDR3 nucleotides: TGTGCCACAGTTCGGGGGGTGATGAACACTGAAGCTTTCTTT. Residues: CATVRGVMNTEAFF.

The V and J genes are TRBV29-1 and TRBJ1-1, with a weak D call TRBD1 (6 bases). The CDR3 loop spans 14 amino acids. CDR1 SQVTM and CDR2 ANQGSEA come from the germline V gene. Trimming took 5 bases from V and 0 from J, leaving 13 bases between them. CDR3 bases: TGCAGCGTTTTGACAGGTGTCATGAACACTGAAGCTTTCTTT. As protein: CSVLTGVMNTEAFF.